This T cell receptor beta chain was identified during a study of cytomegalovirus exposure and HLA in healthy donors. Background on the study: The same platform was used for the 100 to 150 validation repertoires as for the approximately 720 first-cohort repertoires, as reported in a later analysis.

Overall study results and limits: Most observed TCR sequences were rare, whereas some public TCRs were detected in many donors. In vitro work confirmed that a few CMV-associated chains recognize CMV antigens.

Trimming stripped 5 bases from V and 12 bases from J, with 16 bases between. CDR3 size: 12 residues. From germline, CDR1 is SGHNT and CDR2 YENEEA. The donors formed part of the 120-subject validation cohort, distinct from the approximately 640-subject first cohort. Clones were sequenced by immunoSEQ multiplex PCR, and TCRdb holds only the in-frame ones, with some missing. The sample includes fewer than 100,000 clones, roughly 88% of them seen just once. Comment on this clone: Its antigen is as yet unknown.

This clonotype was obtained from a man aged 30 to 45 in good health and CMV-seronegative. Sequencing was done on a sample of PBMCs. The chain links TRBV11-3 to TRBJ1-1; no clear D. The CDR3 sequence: CASSGRTRETFF. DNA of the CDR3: TGTGCCAGCAGCGGACGGACTCGGGAAACTTTCTTT.